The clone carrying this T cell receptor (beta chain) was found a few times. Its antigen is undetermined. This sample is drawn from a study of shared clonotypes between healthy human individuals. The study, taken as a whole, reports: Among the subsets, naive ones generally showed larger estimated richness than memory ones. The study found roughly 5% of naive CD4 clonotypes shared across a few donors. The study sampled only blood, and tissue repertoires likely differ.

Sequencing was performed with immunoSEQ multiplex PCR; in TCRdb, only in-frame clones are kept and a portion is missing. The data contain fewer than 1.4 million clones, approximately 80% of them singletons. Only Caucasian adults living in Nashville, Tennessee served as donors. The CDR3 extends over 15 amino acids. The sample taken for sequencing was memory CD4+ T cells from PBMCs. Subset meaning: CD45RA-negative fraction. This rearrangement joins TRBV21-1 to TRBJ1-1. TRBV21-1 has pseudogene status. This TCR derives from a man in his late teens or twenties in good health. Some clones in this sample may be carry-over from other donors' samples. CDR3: CASSIKPGRDTEAFF. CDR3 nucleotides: TGTGCCAGCAGCATAAAGCCAGGGAGGGACACTGAAGCTTTCTTT.